The next 14 T cell receptor beta chains were all read from a single sample in a study of T cell responses to AZD1222 COVID-19 vaccine. The table came from immunoSEQ multiplex PCR; TCRdb's copy has only in-frame clones and leaves some out. Of 180,000 or so clones in the sample, 80% to 95% are singletons; the top ten hold 1.5% to 2%. This sample comprised peripheral blood, obtained 28 days after the second AZD1222 dose. These receptors all stem from an adult who received the AZD1222 COVID-19 vaccine.

The V call is TRBV4-3, the J call TRBJ1-1; D is undetermined. Germline V gene sequence: CDR1 LGHNA, CDR2 YSLEER. The CDR3 runs to 15 residues. Between the trimmed V and J ends, which lost 2 bases and 5 bases, there was a span of 15 bases. The CDR3 reads CASSQMRRSGTEAFF. In DNA, the CDR3 is TGCGCCAGCAGCCAAATGCGCCGTTCGGGGACTGAAGCTTTCTTT.

This sequence joins TRBV6-1 and TRBJ2-1, with D hard to call. V gave up 2 bases and J gave up 9 bases, with 8 bases separating them. CDR1 and CDR2 from the germline V gene are MNHNS and SASEGT. There are 12 residues in the CDR3. The CDR3 bases are TGTGCCAGCAGTGAAATAAGCACTGAGCAGTTCTTC. Translated: CASSEISTEQFF.

The rearrangement links TRBV5-6 to TRBJ2-3, with TRBD1 matching 8 bases. This CDR3 has 17 amino acids. Germline CDR1 is SGHDT and CDR2 is YYEEEE. V gave up 4 bases and J gave up 4 bases; unmatched junction bases: 14. In DNA, the CDR3 is TGTGCCAGCAGCCTAAGGACAGGGTGGTCCGGCGCAGATACGCAGTATTTT. Residues: CASSLRTGWSGADTQYF.

The chain's CDR3 is CASSLPTESNYGYTF. In DNA, the CDR3 is TGTGCCAGCAGTTTGCCGACAGAATCCAACTATGGCTACACCTTC. The J gene is TRBJ1-2, the V gene TRBV28; possibly TRBD1 for D (5 bases). Germline V gives CDR1 MDHEN, CDR2 SYDVKM. V dropped 3 bases and J dropped 2 bases, with 13 bases sitting between them. There are 15 residues in the CDR3.

The V and J genes are TRBV19 and TRBJ1-1; D is perhaps TRBD1 (6 bases). V was pared by 0 bases and J by 5 bases, with 10 bases between. Germline CDR1 reads LNHDA; CDR2 reads SQIVND (reference sequence). The CDR3 has 14 amino acids. CDR3 residues: CASSIDHRGTEAFF. The CDR3 nucleotides read TGTGCCAGTAGTATAGATCATAGGGGGACTGAAGCTTTCTTT. Full variable domain (remainder filled in from reference TRBV19 and TRBJ1-1): DGGITQSPKYLFRKEGQNVTLSCEQNLNHDAMYWYRQDPGQGLRLIYYSQIVNDFQKGDIAEGYSVSREKKESFPLTVTSAQKNPTAFYLCASSIDHRGTEAFFGQGTRLTVV.

The chain links TRBV2 to TRBJ2-5, with 7 nucleotides matching TRBD1. The CDR3 length is 14 residues. V was clipped by 2 bases and J by 5 bases; unmatched bases: 5. The germline CDR1 and CDR2 sequences are SNHLY and FYNNEI. CDR3 amino acids: CASSEQGVGETQYF. CDR3 in DNA: TGTGCCAGCAGTGAACAGGGGGTAGGGGAGACCCAGTACTTC.

The genes are TRBV2 and TRBJ1-1, with TRBD1 matching 9 bases. CDR3 size: 15 residues. Unmatched junction bases numbered 7, after V lost 5 bases and J lost 3 bases. Germline V lookup: CDR1 SNHLY, CDR2 FYNNEI. CDR3 residues: CASSRSGTGYTEAFF. The CDR3 DNA follows: TGTGCCAGCAGTCGATCCGGGACAGGGTACACTGAAGCTTTCTTT. Combining the CDR3 with reference TRBV2 and TRBJ1-1 gives the whole variable domain EPEVTQTPSHQVTQMGQEVILRCVPISNHLYFYWYRQILGQKVEFLVSFYNNEISEKSEIFDDQFSVERPDGSNFTLKIRSTKLEDSAMYFCASSRSGTGYTEAFFGQGTRLTVV.

This chain joins TRBV5-1 and TRBJ2-5, with D possibly being TRBD1 (5 bases). Trimming took off 4 bases at V and 2 bases at J, with 12 bases between the two ends. Germline CDR1 and CDR2: SGHRS and YFSETQ. The CDR3 extends over 14 amino acids. The CDR3 loop reads CASSLVTEQETQYF. CDR3 nucleotides: TGCGCCAGCAGCCTGGTGACAGAACAAGAGACCCAGTACTTC. Based on the CDR3 plus reference TRBV5-1 and TRBJ2-5, the full variable domain is KAGVTQTPRYLIKTRGQQVTLSCSPISGHRSVSWYQQTPGQGLQFLFEYFSETQRNKGNFPGRFSGRQFSNSRSEMNVSTLELGDSALYLCASSLVTEQETQYFGPGTRLLVL.

The J gene is TRBJ2-3, the V gene TRBV4-3, with 7 bases fitting TRBD2. CDR1 is LGHNA and CDR2 is YSLEER in the germline V gene. This CDR3 comprises 16 residues. Trimming at V came to 4 bases and at J to 1 base, leaving 8 bases not matched to a gene. The CDR3 loop is CASSPWGGSGTDTQYF. The CDR3 bases are TGCGCCAGCAGCCCCTGGGGGGGGTCGGGCACAGATACGCAGTATTTT.

V is TRBV12-3 or TRBV12-4 and J is TRBJ1-1; D not certain. Trimming took 3 bases from V and 5 from J, leaving 7 bases between them. CDR3 length equals 12 residues. CDR3: CASSFPETEAFF. The CDR3 DNA sequence: TGTGCCAGCAGTTTCCCGGAGACTGAAGCTTTCTTT.

This clone was seen only once. The rearrangement uses TRBV24-1 and TRBJ2-5; 9 positions match TRBD1. Germline V lookup: CDR1 KGHDR, CDR2 SFDVKD. The ends lost 4 bases at V and 3 bases at J; junction bases unmatched: 5. The CDR3 sequence is 15 residues long. The CDR3 here is CATSDPGQGEETQYF. CDR3 in DNA: TGTGCCACCAGTGACCCGGGACAGGGTGAAGAGACCCAGTACTTC.

V is TRBV14 and J is TRBJ1-2, with D unresolved. This CDR3 has 13 amino acids. Deletions cut 0 bases from V and 1 base from J, with 3 bases between. The germline V gene encodes CDR1 SGHDN and CDR2 FVKESK. CDR3 nucleotide sequence: TGTGCCAGCAGCCAAGAAAATAACTATGGCTACACCTTC. Translated: CASSQENNYGYTF.

The genes are TRBV30 and TRBJ1-6; D is undetermined. This CDR3 has 14 amino acids. CDR1 GTSNPN and CDR2 SVGIG come from the germline V gene (reference sequence). Deletions cut 3 bases from V and 6 bases from J, with 12 bases between. The CDR3 nucleotides read TGTGCCTGGAGGGTGTGGGGTACTAATTCACCCCTCCACTTT. This codes for CAWRVWGTNSPLHF.

This clone was counted between two and nine times. The chain is built from TRBV7-9 and TRBJ1-2; tentatively, D is TRBD1 (6 bases). CDR3 length: 14 residues. Between the trimmed V and J ends, which lost 4 bases and 4 bases, there was a span of 13 bases. Germline V gene sequence: CDR1 SEHNR, CDR2 FQNEAQ (reference sequence). DNA for the CDR3: TGTGCCAGCAGCTACACAGGGTCGGGCTATGGCTACACCTTC. This translates into CASSYTGSGYGYTF.